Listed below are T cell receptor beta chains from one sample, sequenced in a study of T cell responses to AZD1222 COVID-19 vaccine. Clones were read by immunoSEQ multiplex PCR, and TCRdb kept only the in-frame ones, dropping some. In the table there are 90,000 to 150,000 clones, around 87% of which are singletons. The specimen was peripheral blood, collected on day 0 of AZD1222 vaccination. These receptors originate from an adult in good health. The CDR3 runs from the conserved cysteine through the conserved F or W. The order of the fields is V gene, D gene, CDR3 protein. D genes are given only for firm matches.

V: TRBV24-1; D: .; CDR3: CATSDPQGPYNEQFF
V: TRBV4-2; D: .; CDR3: CASSQLTRGFTDTQYF
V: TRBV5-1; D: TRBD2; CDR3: CASSPGRGGSFTYEQYF
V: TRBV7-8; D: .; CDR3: CASSYAPAPEAFF
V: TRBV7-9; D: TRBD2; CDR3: CASNQAGTDTQYF
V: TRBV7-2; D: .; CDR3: CASSQGGNWGNQPQHF
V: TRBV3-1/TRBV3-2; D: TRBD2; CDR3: CASSQEELAGGNEQYF
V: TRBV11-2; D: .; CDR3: CASSSPRGGEKLFF
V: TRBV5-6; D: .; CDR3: CASSLLPGNEKLFF
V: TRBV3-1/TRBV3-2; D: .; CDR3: CASSHLWGSSYNEQFF
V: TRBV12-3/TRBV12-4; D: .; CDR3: CASSLGGDQPQHF
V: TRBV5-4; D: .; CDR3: CASSGRRGTKNIQYF
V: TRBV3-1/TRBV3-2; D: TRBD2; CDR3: CASSQYAGLAPYEQYF
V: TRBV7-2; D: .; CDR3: CASSANRGDGELFF
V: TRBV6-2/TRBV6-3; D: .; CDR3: CASSYAPRIGGTGELFF
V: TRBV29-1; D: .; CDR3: CSVLWMNTEAFF
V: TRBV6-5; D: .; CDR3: CASTPAGFSGNTIYF